This TCR beta chain was found in a study of T cell responses to AZD1222 COVID-19 vaccine. Overall study findings and caveats: Sampling captured repertoires only after the peak T cell response. Most donors were white British and more were female, and clonal diversity was possibly underestimated. Vaccine-associated CD4 TCRs ranged over spike, dominating at 160-218 and 743-854.

Method: immunoSEQ multiplex PCR; TCRdb's copy keeps in-frame clones and lacks some. The table records 150,000 to 200,000 clones, roughly 94% of them present only once. Germline CDR1 LGHNA, CDR2 YNFKEQ. The CDR3 consists of 15 residues. The V and J ends lost 0 bases and 7 bases respectively, with 16 bases between them. Note on this clone: Its target is unknown.

V is TRBV4-2 and J is TRBJ2-7; tentative D call: TRBD2 (6 bases). This clonotype originated in an adult in good health. Sequenced here: peripheral blood, sampled on day 0 of AZD1222 vaccination. The CDR3 here is CASSQDKFGGIEQYF. For the CDR3, the DNA is TGTGCCAGCAGCCAAGATAAGTTTGGGGGGATTGAGCAGTACTTC.